The 21 T cell receptor beta chains given below trace back to one sample, sequenced in a study of T cell responses to AZD1222 COVID-19 vaccine. TCRdb keeps only in-frame clones here, not all; method: immunoSEQ multiplex PCR. The sample has fewer than 100,000 clones; roughly 85% are singletons. The specimen comprised peripheral blood, sampled 28 days after the second AZD1222 dose. These TCRs come from an adult who received the AZD1222 COVID-19 vaccine.

The chain uses TRBV10-3 and TRBJ2-7; D possibly corresponds to TRBD2 (5 bases). Germline V CDR1 and CDR2: ENHRY, SYGVKD. Trimming shortened V by 2 bases and J by 6 bases, and 20 bases separated the two germline ends. This CDR3 is 16 amino acids long. DNA of the CDR3: TGTGCCATCAGTGAGCGAGAGGGCCGATTTAGTAGCGAGCAGTACTTC. This sequence encodes CAISEREGRFSSEQYF.

The chain has TRBV7-9 and TRBJ2-7; TRBD2 agrees at 7 bases. CDR1 is SEHNR and CDR2 is FQNEAQ in the germline V gene (reference sequence). Germline trimming cut 8 bases from V and 2 bases from J; bases unmatched to any gene: 12. This CDR3 comprises 15 residues. The CDR3 loop reads CASGPRGELTYEQYF. The CDR3, as DNA: TGTGCCAGCGGCCCTCGGGGGGAGCTTACCTACGAGCAGTACTTC. Supplemented by reference TRBV7-9 and TRBJ2-7, the full variable domain reads DTGVSQNPRHKITKRGQNVTFRCDPISEHNRLYWYRQTLGQGPEFLTYFQNEAQLEKSRLLSDRFSAERPKGSFSTLEIQRTEQGDSAMYLCASGPRGELTYEQYFGPGTRLTVT.

This clone was detected once. V is TRBV10-3 and J is TRBJ1-6; D possibly corresponds to TRBD1 (5 bases). CDR3 length equals 13 residues. Between the trimmed V and J ends, which lost 10 bases and 9 bases, there was a span of 16 bases. Germline V gives CDR1 ENHRY, CDR2 SYGVKD. The CDR3 loop is CATMEQEASPLHF. In nucleotides, the CDR3 is TGTGCCACGATGGAACAGGAAGCTTCACCCCTCCACTTT.

This chain connects TRBV5-1 to TRBJ2-7, with D maybe TRBD2 (5 bases). V lost 1 base and J lost 2, with 10 bases in between. In germline, CDR1 is SGHRS, CDR2 YFSETQ. The CDR3 loop spans 14 amino acids. This CDR3 is CASSLSSVPYEQYF. The DNA of the CDR3 is TGCGCCAGCAGCTTGAGTAGCGTGCCCTACGAGCAGTACTTC.

The chain carries TRBV7-2 and TRBJ2-5, with D perhaps TRBD2 (6 bases). Germline V gene lookup returns CDR1 SGHTA and CDR2 FQGNSA. There are 13 residues in the CDR3. V was shortened by 0 bases and J by 5 bases, with 7 bases between the two germline ends. CDR3 sequence reads: CASSLARGETQYF. In DNA form, the CDR3 reads TGTGCCAGCAGCTTAGCTCGGGGGGAGACCCAGTACTTC.

The chain employs TRBV27 and TRBJ2-1, with a possible D match to TRBD2 (7 bases). The CDR3 totals 20 residues. V was pared by 6 bases and J by 10 bases, with 37 bases between. Looked up from germline, CDR1 is MNHEY and CDR2 is SMNVEV (reference sequence). The CDR3 DNA is TGTGCCAGCAGCTTCAGACAGGCCCATCCGGGACTACCCCGGGAGCGGGAGCAGTTCTTC. As protein: CASSFRQAHPGLPREREQFF.

The chain couples TRBV5-6 to TRBJ1-2; 9 nucleotides align to TRBD1. V lost 0 bases to trimming and J lost 0 bases; unmatched junction nucleotides: 3. This CDR3 is built from 16 residues. The germline V gene has CDR1 SGHDT and CDR2 YYEEEE. CDR3 in DNA: TGTGCCAGCAGCTTGGTTGGGACAGGGCCTAACTATGGCTACACCTTC. Residues: CASSLVGTGPNYGYTF.

This chain joins TRBV12-3 or TRBV12-4 and TRBJ1-1; D unresolved. V gave up 6 bases and J gave up 5 bases, with 13 bases separating them. The CDR3 has 13 residues. In DNA form, the CDR3 reads TGTGCCAGCAGCCCTTACACGGCAACTGAAGCTTTCTTT. This encodes CASSPYTATEAFF.

The chain has TRBV29-1 and TRBJ2-4; D remains unclear. The V and J ends lost 1 base and 0 bases respectively, with 4 bases between them. Germline V CDR1 and CDR2: SQVTM, ANQGSEA. The CDR3 runs 13 residues. CDR3 DNA sequence: TGCAGCGTTGAAGGGCTAGCCAAAAACATTCAGTACTTC. Its protein product is CSVEGLAKNIQYF. Based on the CDR3 plus reference TRBV29-1 and TRBJ2-4, the full variable domain is SAVISQKPSRDICQRGTSLTIQCQVDSQVTMMFWYRQQPGQSLTLIATANQGSEATYESGFVIDKFPISRPNLTFSTLTVSNMSPEDSSIYLCSVEGLAKNIQYFGAGTRLSVL.

This clone has just one count. The V and J genes are TRBV19 and TRBJ1-1, with D possibly matching TRBD1 (6 bases). The germline gives CDR1 LNHDA, CDR2 SQIVND (reference sequence). The length of the CDR3 is 13 residues. With 5 bases removed from V and 6 bases from J, the gap between germline ends came to 13 bases. The CDR3 spells CASSAGTTAEAFF. As DNA, the CDR3 is TGTGCCAGTAGTGCCGGGACAACGGCTGAAGCTTTCTTT.

Only a few counts were recorded for this clone. The rearrangement links TRBV7-3 to TRBJ1-2, with D unresolved. Germline V lookup: CDR1 SGHTA, CDR2 FQGTGA. V was trimmed by 2 bases and J by 2 bases, leaving 9 bases between them. The CDR3 consists of 14 residues. CDR3 sequence: CASSLQGGNYGYTF. The CDR3 region has the DNA TGTGCCAGCAGCTTACAAGGCGGAAACTATGGCTACACCTTC.

This clone has a single count. V gene TRBV6-2 or TRBV6-3 combines with J gene TRBJ2-7; tentatively, D is TRBD2 (6 bases). V was cut by 2 bases and J by 4 bases, with 15 bases left in between. Germline CDR1 reads MNHEY; CDR2 reads SVGEGT. The CDR3 has 15 amino acids. In DNA form, the CDR3 reads TGTGCCAGCAGTTACGAAACGGGGGATCTTTACGAGCAGTACTTC. It yields the protein CASSYETGDLYEQYF.

The J gene is TRBJ2-7, the V gene TRBV7-6; the D is unclear. Looked up from germline, CDR1 is SGHVS and CDR2 is FNYEAQ. There are 16 residues in the CDR3. V was clipped by 4 bases and J by 6 bases, with 22 bases between them. Here the CDR3 DNA reads TGTGCCAGCAGCTCCCAACTAAGCTCAACTCAAACCGAGCAGTACTTC. Translating it yields CASSSQLSSTQTEQYF. The entire variable domain, with the rest obtained from reference TRBV7-6 and TRBJ2-7, is as follows: GAGVSQSPRYKVTKRGQDVALRCDPISGHVSLYWYRQALGQGPEFLTYFNYEAQQDKSGLPNDRFSAERPEGSISTLTIQRTEQRDSAMYRCASSSQLSSTQTEQYFGPGTRLTVT.

The rearrangement uses TRBV11-2 and TRBJ2-3; 12 bases line up with TRBD2. CDR1 is SGHAT and CDR2 is FQNNGV in the germline V gene. V lost 3 bases to trimming and J lost 0 bases; unmatched junction nucleotides: 1. The CDR3 totals 16 residues. Written as DNA, the CDR3 is TGTGCCAGCAGCTTTACTAGCGGGGGGAGCACAGATACGCAGTATTTT. Its protein product is CASSFTSGGSTDTQYF.

The chain carries TRBV19 and TRBJ1-1; D not resolved. V was trimmed by 5 bases and J by 8 bases, leaving 21 bases between them. Looked up from germline, CDR1 is LNHDA and CDR2 is SQIVND (reference sequence). CDR3 length equals 15 residues. The CDR3 DNA reads as TGTGCCAGTAGTGCGACGGGCCTATTGCGCTCGGAAGCTTTCTTT. Translation gives CASSATGLLRSEAFF.

This clone was seen more than once but under ten times. The chain joins TRBV16 to TRBJ1-1; D is unresolved. This CDR3 is 13 amino acids long. V was pared by 0 bases and J by 1 base, with 3 bases between. The germline CDR1 and CDR2 sequences are KGHSY and FQNENV. CDR3 residues: CASSQSRNTEAFF. Here the CDR3 DNA reads TGTGCCAGCAGCCAATCGCGGAACACTGAAGCTTTCTTT. Full variable domain (rest looked up from reference TRBV16 and TRBJ1-1): GEEVAQTPKHLVRGEGQKAKLYCAPIKGHSYVFWYQQVLKNEFKFLISFQNENVFDETGMPKERFSAKCLPNSPCSLEIQATKLEDSAVYFCASSQSRNTEAFFGQGTRLTVV.

This chain uses TRBV4-2 with TRBJ2-1; possibly TRBD2 for D (6 bases). The CDR3 spans 13 residues. V was clipped by 4 bases and J by 6 bases, with 10 bases between them. Looked up from germline, CDR1 is LGHNA and CDR2 is YNFKEQ. For the CDR3, the DNA is TGTGCCAGCAGCCCTGGACTATTCAATGAGCAGTTCTTC. Residues: CASSPGLFNEQFF.

The chain carries TRBV7-2 and TRBJ2-7, with D tentatively TRBD2 (5 bases). Trimming took 4 bases from V and 3 from J, leaving 10 bases between them. The germline gives CDR1 SGHTA, CDR2 FQGNSA. The CDR3 extends over 13 amino acids. CDR3 sequence: CASSSGLLYEQYF. CDR3 in DNA: TGTGCCAGCAGCTCTGGACTCCTCTACGAGCAGTACTTC.

In nucleotides, the CDR3 is TGTGCCAGCAGCTTAGGACGGTATAATTCACCCCTCCACTTT. Encoded protein: CASSLGRYNSPLHF. This chain links TRBV11-1 with TRBJ1-6; no clear D gene. The V end lost 1 base, the J end lost 4 bases, and 5 bases lay between the germline ends. This CDR3 has 14 residues. Germline loops: CDR1 SGHAT, CDR2 FQDESV (reference sequence).

This CDR3 reads CASGLGHANADTQYF. The CDR3 DNA reads TGTGCCAGCGGGCTGGGGCACGCCAACGCAGATACGCAGTATTTT. The chain recombines TRBV9 with TRBJ2-3; a weak D match, TRBD1 (5 bases). The germline gives CDR1 SGDLS, CDR2 YYNGEE. Trimming pared 7 bases from V and 4 bases from J, leaving 19 bases between. This CDR3 spans 15 amino acids.

The chain is built from TRBV7-3 and TRBJ1-2; the D is unclear. Per germline, CDR1 SGHTA and CDR2 FQGTGA. This CDR3 is built from 10 residues. Trimming pared 9 bases from V and 8 bases from J, leaving 10 bases between. CDR3 protein: CARRAAGYTF. CDR3 DNA: TGTGCCAGGCGGGCGGCGGGCTACACCTTC.